One T cell receptor beta chain is described in this entry. No antigen is known for it. This entry comes from a study of cytomegalovirus exposure and HLA in healthy donors. The overall study: Prior work identified 100 million to 130 million unique TCR beta sequences in some 180 million T cells.

Primers for the PCR totalled 60 Vbeta and 13 Jbeta. Here immunoSEQ multiplex PCR was the method, and the copy in TCRdb shows in-frame clones only, minus some. The data contain some 70,000 clones, roughly 74% of them singletons. Overall study findings and caveats: TCR beta V segments were, for the most part, productive about 87% or about 30% of the time in an earlier analysis. Reportedly, HLA-A and HLA-B alleles of most subjects were accurately predicted from TCR beta.

The origin of this receptor is a man between 18 and 35 years old in good health and CMV-seropositive. Sequencing was done on a sample of PBMCs.

This CDR3 reads CASSATGQGVNEQYF. In DNA form, the CDR3 reads TGTGCCAGCAGCGCGACGGGACAGGGGGTAAACGAGCAGTACTTC. The genes are TRBV13 and TRBJ2-7; 11 positions match TRBD1. V dropped 5 bases and J dropped 5; count of bases not matched to a gene: 8. The germline gives CDR1 PRHDT, CDR2 FYEKMQ (reference sequence). CDR3 size: 15 residues.